The 21 T cell receptor beta chains below come from one sample, sequenced in a study of blood T cell repertoires in COVID-19. The data were produced by immunoSEQ multiplex PCR, yet TCRdb's version contains in-frame clones alone and is incomplete. The sample consists of roughly 110,000 clones, 75% to 85% of them appearing once. What was sequenced was peripheral blood. The receptors originated from a man at least 80 years old with COVID-19, enrolled during active disease.

V and J are TRBV7-3 and TRBJ2-1; 11 bases fit TRBD2. V lost 5 bases, J lost 7 bases, and 13 bases stayed unmatched. From germline, CDR1 is SGHTA and CDR2 FQGTGA. CDR3 length: 17 amino acids. The CDR3 loop is CASSPRADSGRGNEQFF. As DNA, the CDR3 is TGTGCCAGCAGCCCCCGCGCGGATAGCGGGAGGGGTAATGAGCAGTTCTTC.

V gene TRBV3-1 (or the pseudogene TRBV3-2) combines with J gene TRBJ1-6; D gene uncertain. Germline assignment: CDR1 LGHDT and CDR2 YNNKEL (reference sequence). Between the trimmed V and J ends, which lost 4 bases and 2 bases, there was a span of 9 bases. The CDR3 totals 15 residues. The CDR3: CASSPGGTYNSPLHF. CDR3 DNA: TGTGCCAGCAGCCCGGGTGGCACCTATAATTCACCCCTCCACTTT.

The sample holds a few counts of this clone. Here the CDR3 reads CASSLVPGSGEQYF. The CDR3 bases are TGTGCCAGCAGCTTAGTTCCGGGGAGTGGCGAGCAGTACTTC. This chain links TRBV11-3 with TRBJ2-7, with D possibly being TRBD2 (5 bases). The CDR3 is 14 residues long. Germline assignment: CDR1 SGHNT and CDR2 YENEEA. V was pared by 1 base and J by 6 bases, with 13 bases between.

This chain links TRBV19 with TRBJ2-7, with 7 bases lining up with TRBD1. The CDR3 sequence is 14 residues long. Per germline, CDR1 LNHDA and CDR2 SQIVND (reference sequence). J was trimmed by 0 bases and V by 4 bases; bases with no gene match: 3. The CDR3 sequence is CASSRGQVSYEQYF. As DNA, the CDR3 is TGTGCCAGTAGTAGAGGACAGGTCTCCTACGAGCAGTACTTC.

The V and J genes are TRBV28 and TRBJ1-5; weak D call: TRBD1 (6 bases). The CDR3 extends over 15 amino acids. V was shortened by 5 bases and J by 3 bases, with 14 bases between the two germline ends. Germline V lookup: CDR1 MDHEN, CDR2 SYDVKM. CDR3 sequence reads: CASSPRTEINQPQHF. CDR3 nucleotides: TGTGCCAGCAGTCCCCGGACAGAAATCAATCAGCCCCAGCATTTT. The full variable domain, rest sourced from reference TRBV28 and TRBJ1-5, is DVKVTQSSRYLVKRTGEKVFLECVQDMDHENMFWYRQDPGLGLRLIYFSYDVKMKEKGDIPEGYSVSREKKERFSLILESASTNQTSMYLCASSPRTEINQPQHFGDGTRLSIL.

The chain combines TRBV13 with TRBJ1-1; D possibly corresponds to TRBD1 (5 bases). The germline CDR1 and CDR2 sequences are PRHDT and FYEKMQ (reference sequence). V was clipped by 5 bases and J by 5 bases, with 15 bases between them. The CDR3 is 14 amino acids. CDR3 sequence: CASSPPGGYTEAFF. The CDR3 DNA follows: TGTGCCAGCAGCCCCCCGGGGGGGTATACTGAAGCTTTCTTT.

CDR3 in amino acids: CASSIEVRGELYEQYF. CDR3 sequence (DNA): TGTGCCAGTAGTATTGAGGTCAGGGGTGAACTCTACGAGCAGTACTTC. The rearrangement joins TRBV19 to TRBJ2-7; TRBD1 might be the D (6 bases). CDR3 length: 16 amino acids. The germline V gene has CDR1 LNHDA and CDR2 SQIVND (reference sequence). V shed 3 bases and J shed 3 bases, with 18 bases lying between them.

The chain uses TRBV2 and TRBJ2-5; 10 bases fit TRBD2. Germline CDR1 reads SNHLY; CDR2 reads FYNNEI. The CDR3 sequence is 16 residues long. V dropped 2 bases and J dropped 5; count of bases not matched to a gene: 8. The CDR3 loop reads CASSELILAGVETQYF. In nucleotides, the CDR3 is TGTGCCAGCAGTGAACTTATCCTAGCGGGAGTTGAGACCCAGTACTTC.

CDR3 amino acids: CASSLSGTSEYNEQFF. In nucleotides, the CDR3 is TGCGCCAGCAGCCTCTCCGGGACTAGCGAGTACAATGAGCAGTTCTTC. The chain combines TRBV5-1 with TRBJ2-1, with TRBD2 matching over 10 bases. Per the germline V gene, CDR1 is SGHRS and CDR2 is YFSETQ. This CDR3 spans 16 amino acids. The J segment lost 4 bases and the V segment lost 4 bases, leaving 8 bases of the junction unmatched.

The V and J genes are TRBV28 and TRBJ2-1; the match to TRBD2 covers 16 bases. With 1 base clipped from V and 5 bases from J, the junction kept 11 bases outside the gene matches. The CDR3 is made up of 20 amino acids. Germline CDR1 and CDR2: MDHEN and SYDVKM. The CDR3 region has the DNA TGTGCCAGCAGTTTATTCGCGTGGGGGACTAGCGGGAGGGTGGACAATGAGCAGTTCTTC. Translation: CASSLFAWGTSGRVDNEQFF.

The rearrangement joins TRBV28 to TRBJ2-4; tentatively, D is TRBD2 (6 bases). CDR3 length equals 14 residues. Trimming removed 4 bases from V and 6 bases from J, with 13 bases in between. Germline V gene lookup returns CDR1 MDHEN and CDR2 SYDVKM. The CDR3 region has the DNA TGTGCCAGCAGTTCCGGGACTGTCCCAAACATTCAGTACTTC. Its translation is CASSSGTVPNIQYF.

The chain uses TRBV5-1 and TRBJ1-6; D is unclear. This CDR3 has 16 residues. Trimming removed 0 bases from V and 3 bases from J, with 10 bases in between. CDR1 and CDR2 from the germline V gene are SGHRS and YFSETQ. The CDR3 nucleotides read TGCGCCAGCAGCTTGGTAGGAGATCACTATAATTCACCCCTCCACTTT. This translates into CASSLVGDHYNSPLHF.

This rearrangement joins TRBV23-1 to TRBJ2-3; TRBD2 is a possible D gene (6 bases). TRBV23-1 has ORF status, its function being uncertain. V shed 0 bases and J shed 0 bases, with 10 bases lying between them. The CDR3 is made up of 16 amino acids. The CDR3: CASSQSPGTSTDTQYF. The CDR3 bases are TGCGCCAGCAGTCAATCCCCCGGGACTAGCACAGATACGCAGTATTTT.

V gene TRBV6-1 combines with J gene TRBJ1-1; weak D call: TRBD1 (5 bases). Germline lookup yields CDR1 MNHNS and CDR2 SASEGT. V was pared by 2 bases and J by 3 bases, with 10 bases between. The length of the CDR3 is 14 residues. CDR3 sequence (DNA): TGTGCCAGCAGTGAAATCGGGGGGGACACTGAAGCTTTCTTT. This codes for CASSEIGGDTEAFF.

The chain employs TRBV9 and TRBJ2-1; perhaps TRBD2 as D (6 bases). The CDR3 runs 14 residues. From germline, CDR1 is SGDLS and CDR2 YYNGEE. Trimming shortened V by 0 bases and J by 7 bases, and 11 bases separated the two germline ends. CDR3 sequence reads: CASSVVTSSNEQFF. The CDR3 nucleotides are TGTGCCAGCAGCGTAGTTACTAGCTCAAATGAGCAGTTCTTC.

Only one count was recorded for this clone. This chain connects TRBV18 to TRBJ2-1; no definite D call. The V and J ends lost 1 base and 5 bases respectively, with 6 bases between them. This CDR3 is built from 13 residues. Germline assignment: CDR1 KGHSH and CDR2 LQKENI. The CDR3 protein is CASSPRSDNEQFF. DNA of the CDR3: TGTGCCAGCTCACCACGCTCAGACAATGAGCAGTTCTTC.

This clone was detected only a few times. The chain links TRBV7-3 to TRBJ2-7, with TRBD2 matching 8 bases. The trim removed 2 bases at V and 2 bases at J, leaving 2 bases unmatched. This CDR3 has 14 residues. Germline CDR1 reads SGHTA; CDR2 reads FQGTGA. Written as DNA, the CDR3 is TGTGCCAGCAGCTTAGCGGGAGGCGCCTACGAGCAGTACTTC. Translation: CASSLAGGAYEQYF.

This clone has just a few counts. The rearrangement uses TRBV4-1 and TRBJ2-1; 16 bases align to TRBD2. V dropped 3 bases and J dropped 4; count of bases not matched to a gene: 9. The CDR3 sequence is 19 residues long. Germline V lookup: CDR1 MGHRA, CDR2 YSYEKL. CDR3 nucleotides: TGCGCCAGCAGCCACCCGGGACTAGCGGGAGGGCCGGGATACAATGAGCAGTTCTTC. Residues: CASSHPGLAGGPGYNEQFF.

This chain joins TRBV18 and TRBJ1-1, with TRBD1 identical over 11 bases. This CDR3 contains 14 residues. V shed 9 bases, J shed 4 bases, and the junction held 7 bases outside the gene matches. Germline CDR1 reads KGHSH; CDR2 reads LQKENI. As DNA, the CDR3 is TGTGCCAGTCTGAGTGGGACAGGGGGCACTGAAGCTTTCTTT. Translated: CASLSGTGGTEAFF.

This clone was seen a few times. This rearrangement joins TRBV19 to TRBJ2-1, with 14 bases aligning to TRBD2. The CDR3 runs 18 residues. V shed 3 bases and J 0 bases; nucleotides not matched to a gene: 4. Germline values: CDR1 LNHDA, CDR2 SQIVND (reference sequence). CDR3 nucleotide sequence: TGTGCCAGTAGTATCGGGACTAGCGGGAGCCACTCCTACAATGAGCAGTTCTTC. Translation: CASSIGTSGSHSYNEQFF.

J is TRBJ2-1 and V is TRBV7-6, with 7 bases lining up with TRBD2. The trim removed 5 bases at V and 3 bases at J, leaving 7 bases unmatched. CDR3 length equals 15 residues. CDR1 and CDR2 from the germline V gene are SGHVS and FNYEAQ. The CDR3 loop is CASSPQAGDYNEQFF. The CDR3 DNA is TGTGCCAGCAGCCCTCAGGCGGGGGACTACAATGAGCAGTTCTTC.